This entry lists 16 T cell receptor beta chains sequenced from one sample in a study of tissue T cells after allogeneic stem cell transplantation. Libraries were prepared by immunoSEQ multiplex PCR; TCRdb keeps only in-frame clonotypes and omits some of them. The repertoire holds more than 9,000 clones, with approximately 70% as singletons. The specimen comprised tissue from the right colon, sampled at autopsy. The origin of the receptors is a woman between 18 and 55 years old with breast cancer.

The chain joins TRBV2 to TRBJ1-5; D unclear. Deletions cut 0 bases from V and 7 bases from J, with 10 bases between. Per the germline V gene, CDR1 is SNHLY and CDR2 is FYNNEI. The CDR3 totals 14 residues. CDR3 DNA: TGTGCCAGCAGTGAAGCGTTACCTGACCAGCCCCAGCATTTT. It codes for CASSEALPDQPQHF.

This chain connects TRBV7-2 to TRBJ2-5, with D unclear. Germline V gives CDR1 SGHTA, CDR2 FQGNSA. The CDR3 extends over 14 amino acids. V lost 0 bases and J lost 1, with 6 bases in between. CDR3 sequence reads: CASSLARRQETQYF. DNA of the CDR3: TGTGCCAGCAGCTTAGCGAGGCGCCAAGAGACCCAGTACTTC.

The rearrangement links TRBV29-1 to TRBJ2-3, with D tentatively TRBD2 (7 bases). The germline V gene has CDR1 SQVTM and CDR2 ANQGSEA. The germline V and J ends were trimmed by 3 bases and 4 bases, with 17 bases remaining between them. The CDR3 is made up of 15 amino acids. This CDR3 is CSVDQLAGAPDTQYF. The CDR3 DNA reads TGCAGCGTTGATCAGCTGGCGGGGGCTCCAGATACGCAGTATTTT.

This chain links TRBV29-1 with TRBJ2-3; a possible D gene is TRBD2 (5 bases). Germline CDR1 reads SQVTM; CDR2 reads ANQGSEA. Between the trimmed V and J ends, which lost 5 bases and 10 bases, there was a span of 10 bases. The CDR3 length is 10 residues. CDR3 DNA sequence: TGCAGCGTTTGGACTGAGTCGCAGTATTTT. Its translation is CSVWTESQYF.

The chain employs TRBV30 and TRBJ1-2, with a possible D match to TRBD1 (6 bases). Germline CDR1 and CDR2: GTSNPN and SVGIG (reference sequence). The CDR3 has 14 amino acids. V dropped 2 bases and J dropped 4 bases, with 14 bases sitting between them. CDR3 sequence reads: CAWSPGQPSYGYTF. CDR3 coding DNA: TGTGCCTGGAGTCCCGGACAGCCATCCTATGGCTACACCTTC. Variable domain in full (rest from reference TRBV30 and TRBJ1-2): SQTIHQWPATLVQPVGSPLSLECTVEGTSNPNLYWYRQAAGRGLQLLFYSVGIGQISSEVPQNLSASRPQDRQFILSSKKLLLSDSGFYLCAWSPGQPSYGYTFGSGTRLTVV.

This clone has just a few counts. The J gene is TRBJ2-7, the V gene TRBV6-4, with 9 nucleotides matching TRBD2. The CDR3 contains 11 residues. CDR1 is MRHNA, CDR2 SNTAGT, per germline. The ends lost 10 bases at V and 5 bases at J; junction bases unmatched: 3. The CDR3 loop is CATQREDEQYF. The CDR3 nucleotides read TGTGCCACCCAGCGGGAGGACGAGCAGTACTTC.

V is TRBV4-1 and J is TRBJ1-2; D is perhaps TRBD1 (5 bases). V lost 4 bases, J lost 3 bases, and 15 bases lay in between. Germline lookup yields CDR1 MGHRA and CDR2 YSYEKL. This CDR3 has 15 residues. The CDR3 sequence: CASSPLSRADYGYTF. The CDR3 DNA is TGCGCCAGCAGCCCTTTATCCAGGGCGGACTATGGCTACACCTTC.

This clone was seen only once. The chain couples TRBV7-9 to TRBJ2-3; 7 positions agree with TRBD2. The CDR3 spans 15 residues. After removal of 1 base from V and 2 bases from J, the junction contained 3 bases not matched to a gene. Germline V gene sequence: CDR1 SEHNR, CDR2 FQNEAQ (reference sequence). This CDR3 is CASSLVGGVTDTQYF. DNA for the CDR3: TGTGCCAGCAGCTTAGTGGGGGGGGTCACAGATACGCAGTATTTT.

The V gene is TRBV18, the J gene TRBJ2-1; the D gene is possibly TRBD2 (6 bases). Trimming took 1 base from V and 5 from J, leaving 9 bases between them. The CDR3 loop spans 14 amino acids. Germline V gives CDR1 KGHSH, CDR2 LQKENI. This CDR3 reads CASSPRGEDNEQFF. The CDR3 region has the DNA TGTGCCAGCTCACCACGGGGGGAGGACAATGAGCAGTTCTTC. Using reference TRBV18 and TRBJ2-1 for the parts outside the CDR3, the full variable domain is NAGVMQNPRHLVRRRGQEARLRCSPMKGHSHVYWYRQLPEEGLKFMVYLQKENIIDESGMPKERFSAEFPKEGPSILRIQQVVRGDSAAYFCASSPRGEDNEQFFGPGTRLTVL.

The chain is built from TRBV11-1 and TRBJ1-1; possible D gene TRBD1, 5 bases. The germline V gene encodes CDR1 SGHAT and CDR2 FQDESV (reference sequence). The ends were cut back, 5 bases at V and 5 bases at J, with 15 bases in the middle. This CDR3 has 14 amino acids. The CDR3 bases are TGTGCCAGCAGCCACCGGGACCTGGGGACTGAAGCTTTCTTT. Translated, it gives CASSHRDLGTEAFF.

The rearrangement joins TRBV5-1 to TRBJ1-3, with D possibly being TRBD1 (6 bases). Germline V lookup: CDR1 SGHRS, CDR2 YFSETQ. The CDR3 spans 14 residues. Trimming left V 7 bases short and J 0 bases short, with 11 bases between. The CDR3 region is CASSQGPSGNTIYF. In DNA form, the CDR3 reads TGCGCCAGCTCACAGGGCCCCTCTGGAAACACCATATATTTT.

The chain joins TRBV6-1 to TRBJ1-1, with a possible D match to TRBD1 (6 bases). Looked up from germline, CDR1 is MNHNS and CDR2 is SASEGT. Between the trimmed V and J ends, which lost 0 bases and 6 bases, there was a span of 11 bases. This CDR3 is 14 amino acids long. The CDR3 coding sequence is TGTGCCAGCAGTGAAGCGTGGGGGGCCTCTGAAGCTTTCTTT. As protein: CASSEAWGASEAFF.

This clone turned up a few times. This chain joins TRBV27 and TRBJ1-4; D is ambiguous. The CDR3 runs 15 residues. CDR1 and CDR2 (germline): MNHEY, SMNVEV (reference sequence). Trimming removed 5 bases at V and 2 bases at J, with 12 bases between. The CDR3, as DNA: TGTGCCAGCAGTCTCAGTCGGACCACTAATGAAAAACTGTTTTTT. Translation gives CASSLSRTTNEKLFF.

This chain connects TRBV13 to TRBJ2-5, with D possibly matching TRBD2 (5 bases). CDR1 is PRHDT and CDR2 is FYEKMQ in the germline V gene (reference sequence). This CDR3 region has 13 residues. The V end was cut by 7 bases, the J end by 5 bases, with 14 bases between. CDR3 in DNA: TGTGCCAGCATGAGGACTCTGGGGGAGACCCAGTACTTC. Translated: CASMRTLGETQYF.

This rearrangement joins TRBV2 to TRBJ2-7; no definite D call. Germline V gives CDR1 SNHLY, CDR2 FYNNEI. The CDR3 extends over 14 amino acids. Trimming shortened V by 0 bases and J by 2 bases, and 8 bases separated the two germline ends. The CDR3 bases are TGTGCCAGCAGTGAAGCGGTGTTAACCTACGAGCAGTACTTC. It is translated as CASSEAVLTYEQYF.

This clone counts as large. The rearrangement joins TRBV27 to TRBJ2-2, with no clear D. The CDR3 covers 13 residues. The germline gives CDR1 MNHEY, CDR2 SMNVEV (reference sequence). The V end lost 7 bases, the J end lost 4 bases, and 10 bases lay between the germline ends. The DNA for the CDR3 is TGTGCCAGCACCCCTAAACGCACCGGGGAGCTGTTTTTT. This gives the protein CASTPKRTGELFF.